Listed below are T cell receptor beta chains from one sample, sequenced in a study of shared T cell receptors in the human thymus. Data came from immunoSEQ multiplex PCR; TCRdb stores just in-frame clones and leaves some out. The sample contains 720,000 or so clones, around 85% of which appear only once. Another study also made use of these data, one on human thymus T cells.

Input material: thymocytes. These receptor sequences come from a girl under three years old with a congenital heart defect. Each CDR3 is given with its conserved first and last residue. The D gene is left open where the match is weak. Rows give clone size only sometimes, using once, few, many, or a class for an expanded clone.

clone_size	j_call	d_call	v_call	cdr3_nt	cdr3_aa
.	TRBJ1-1	.	TRBV5-1	TGCGCCAGCCATAGAGATGAGACAGAAAACACTGAAGCTTTCTTT	CASHRDETENTEAFF
.	TRBJ1-4	TRBD1	TRBV6-5	TGTGCCAGCAGCCGCCTGGACAGGGAATCGGAAAAACTGTTTTTT	CASSRLDRESEKLFF
.	TRBJ1-1	TRBD1	TRBV9	TGTGCCAGCAGCGCAGGACCGGGACAGCGAGTTAACACTGAAGCTTTCTTT	CASSAGPGQRVNTEAFF
.	TRBJ1-6	.	TRBV7-2	TGTGCCAGCAGCCCTGACCAGGGAACCGTCAACATATATCATTCACCCCTCCACTTT	CASSPDQGTVNIYHSPLHF
once	TRBJ2-7	TRBD1	TRBV29-1	TGCAGCGTGAAAGTGGGCGGGGACAGGGGAACCTACGAGCAGTACTTC	CSVKVGGDRGTYEQYF
.	TRBJ1-2	.	TRBV29-1	TGCAGCGTTGTGAGCGAACTAAACTATGGCTACACCTTC	CSVVSELNYGYTF
.	TRBJ1-1	.	TRBV29-1	TGCAGCGTTGGAACAGGGATATTTATGAACACTGAAGCTTTCTTT	CSVGTGIFMNTEAFF
.	TRBJ2-7	.	TRBV15	TGTGCCACCAGCCGGACCTACCCGGGTCAGGGTGGTCGTAACTACGAGCAGTACTTC	CATSRTYPGQGGRNYEQYF
.	TRBJ1-1	TRBD1	TRBV29-1	TGCAGCGTGGCCCCGACAGGGGGGAACACTGAAGCTTTCTTT	CSVAPTGGNTEAFF
.	TRBJ1-1	.	TRBV6-1	TGTGCCAGCAGTTATCAGGGGCTTACTTTCTTT	CASSYQGLTFF
.	TRBJ1-1	TRBD1	TRBV5-4	TGTGCCAGCAGCTTGGAAGGGACAGGGCAAGTGTACACTGAAGCTTTCTTT	CASSLEGTGQVYTEAFF
.	TRBJ1-3	TRBD1	TRBV9	TGTGCCAGCAGCCAACTAAAGACAGGGACCCGAGGAAACACCATATATTTT	CASSQLKTGTRGNTIYF
.	TRBJ1-2	.	TRBV5-6	TGTGCCAGCAGCTCCGAGGGAGGTCTATATGGCTACACCTTC	CASSSEGGLYGYTF
.	TRBJ2-7	TRBD2	TRBV20-1	TGCAGTGCTATAGGACTAGGCGAGCAGTACTTC	CSAIGLGEQYF
.	TRBJ2-7	TRBD1	TRBV6-6	TGTGCCAGCAGTTACTCCCGGGACAGGGGTATCGAGCAGTACTTC	CASSYSRDRGIEQYF
.	TRBJ1-1	TRBD1	TRBV29-1	TGCAGCCTACAGACAGGGGCTGAAGCTTTCTTT	CSLQTGAEAFF
.	TRBJ1-1	TRBD1	TRBV5-1	TGCGCCAGCAGCGGCGCGGGACAGGGTTTCGGCAACACTGAAGCTTTCTTT	CASSGAGQGFGNTEAFF
.	TRBJ1-5	.	TRBV6-1	TGTGCCAGCAGACAGGGTATTGGCAATCAGCCCCAGCATTTT	CASRQGIGNQPQHF